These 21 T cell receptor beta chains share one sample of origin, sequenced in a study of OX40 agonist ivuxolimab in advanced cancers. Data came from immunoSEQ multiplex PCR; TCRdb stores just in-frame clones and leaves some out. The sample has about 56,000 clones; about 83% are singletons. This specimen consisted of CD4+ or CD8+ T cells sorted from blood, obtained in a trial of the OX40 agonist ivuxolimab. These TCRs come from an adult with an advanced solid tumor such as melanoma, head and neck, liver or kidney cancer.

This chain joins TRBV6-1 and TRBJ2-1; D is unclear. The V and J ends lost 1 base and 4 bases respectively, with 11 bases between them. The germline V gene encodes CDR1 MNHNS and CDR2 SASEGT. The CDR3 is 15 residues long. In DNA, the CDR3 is TGTGCCAGCAGTGAAGTGGGCGACCTGTACAATGAGCAGTTCTTC. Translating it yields CASSEVGDLYNEQFF.

Here the CDR3 DNA reads TGTGCCAGCAGTGGAGAGACGGCGGCGCAGCCCCAGCATTTT. The encoded protein is CASSGETAAQPQHF. The chain links TRBV2 to TRBJ1-5; the D is unclear. CDR3 length equals 14 residues. The V end was cut by 4 bases, the J end by 7 bases, with 14 bases between. Germline V gene sequence: CDR1 SNHLY, CDR2 FYNNEI.

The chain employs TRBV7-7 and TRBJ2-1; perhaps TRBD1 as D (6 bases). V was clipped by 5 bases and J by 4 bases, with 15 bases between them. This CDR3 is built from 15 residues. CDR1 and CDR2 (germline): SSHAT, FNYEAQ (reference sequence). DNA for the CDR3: TGTGCCAGCAGCCAAAGTGGGGACACGTACAATGAGCAGTTCTTC. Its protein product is CASSQSGDTYNEQFF.

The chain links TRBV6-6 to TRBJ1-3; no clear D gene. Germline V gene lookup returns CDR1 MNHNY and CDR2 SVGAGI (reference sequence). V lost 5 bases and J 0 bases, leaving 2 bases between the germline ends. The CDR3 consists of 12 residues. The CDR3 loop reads CASSGSGNTIYF. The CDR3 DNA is TGTGCCAGCAGTGGCTCTGGAAACACCATATATTTT.

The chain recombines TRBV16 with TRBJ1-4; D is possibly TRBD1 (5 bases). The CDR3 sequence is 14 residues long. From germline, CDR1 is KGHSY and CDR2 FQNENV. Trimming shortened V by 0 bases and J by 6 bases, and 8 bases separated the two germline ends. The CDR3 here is CASSQSIGDEKLFF. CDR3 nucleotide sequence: TGTGCCAGCAGCCAATCGATAGGGGATGAAAAACTGTTTTTT.

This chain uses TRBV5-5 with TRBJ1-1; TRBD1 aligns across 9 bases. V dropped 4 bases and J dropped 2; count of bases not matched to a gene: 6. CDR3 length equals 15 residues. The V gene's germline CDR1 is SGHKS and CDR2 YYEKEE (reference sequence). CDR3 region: CASSPDRGLNTEAFF. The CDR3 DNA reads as TGTGCCAGCAGCCCGGACAGGGGCCTAAACACTGAAGCTTTCTTT.

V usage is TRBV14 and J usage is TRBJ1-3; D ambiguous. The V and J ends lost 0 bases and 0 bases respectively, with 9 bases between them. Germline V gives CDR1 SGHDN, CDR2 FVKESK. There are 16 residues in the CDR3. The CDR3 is CASSQDRAVSGNTIYF. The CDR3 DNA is TGTGCCAGCAGCCAAGATAGGGCAGTCTCTGGAAACACCATATATTTT.

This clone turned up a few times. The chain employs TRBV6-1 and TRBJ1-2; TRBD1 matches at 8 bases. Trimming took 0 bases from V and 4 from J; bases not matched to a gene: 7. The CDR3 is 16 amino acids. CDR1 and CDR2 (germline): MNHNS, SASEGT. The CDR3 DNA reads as TGTGCCAGCAGTGAAGCATCGGGACAGGCAGGCTATGGCTACACCTTC. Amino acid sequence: CASSEASGQAGYGYTF.

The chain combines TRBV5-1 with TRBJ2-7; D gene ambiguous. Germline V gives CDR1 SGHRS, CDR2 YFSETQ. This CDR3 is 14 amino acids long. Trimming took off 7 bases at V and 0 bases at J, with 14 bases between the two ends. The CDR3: CASRNVQSSYEQYF. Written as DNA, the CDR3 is TGCGCCAGCCGAAACGTCCAGAGCTCCTACGAGCAGTACTTC.

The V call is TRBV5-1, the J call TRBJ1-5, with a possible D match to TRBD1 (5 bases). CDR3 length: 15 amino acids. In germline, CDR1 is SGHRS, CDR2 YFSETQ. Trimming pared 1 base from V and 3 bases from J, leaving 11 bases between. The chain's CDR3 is CASSLTPGLNQPQHF. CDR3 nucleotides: TGCGCCAGCAGCTTGACCCCAGGGCTCAATCAGCCCCAGCATTTT.

The CDR3 here is CASSPTGGRRGTEAFF. In DNA form, the CDR3 reads TGTGCCAGCAGTCCGACGGGGGGGCGCCGTGGCACTGAAGCTTTCTTT. The V and J genes are TRBV27 and TRBJ1-1; TRBD1 might be the D (6 bases). The CDR3 is made up of 16 amino acids. V gave up 5 bases and J gave up 4 bases, with 20 bases separating them. Germline CDR1 MNHEY, CDR2 SMNVEV (reference sequence).

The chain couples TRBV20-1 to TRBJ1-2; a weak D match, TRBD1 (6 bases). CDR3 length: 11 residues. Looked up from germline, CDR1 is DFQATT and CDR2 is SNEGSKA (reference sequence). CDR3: CKGQSIYGYTF. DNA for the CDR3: TGCAAAGGACAGTCTATTTATGGCTACACCTTC.

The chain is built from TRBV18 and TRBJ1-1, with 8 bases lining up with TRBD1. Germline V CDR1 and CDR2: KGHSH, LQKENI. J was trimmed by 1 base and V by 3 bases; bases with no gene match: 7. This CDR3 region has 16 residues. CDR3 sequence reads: CASSPRQGTSNTEAFF. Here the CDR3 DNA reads TGTGCCAGCTCACCCAGACAGGGGACGTCGAACACTGAAGCTTTCTTT.

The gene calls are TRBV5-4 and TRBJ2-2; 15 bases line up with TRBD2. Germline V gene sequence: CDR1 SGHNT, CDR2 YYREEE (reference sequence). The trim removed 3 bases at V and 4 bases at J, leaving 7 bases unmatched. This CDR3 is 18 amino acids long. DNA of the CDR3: TGTGCCAGCAGCTCTGGACTAGCGGGAGGGCCGGGCACCGGGGAGCTGTTTTTT. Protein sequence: CASSSGLAGGPGTGELFF.

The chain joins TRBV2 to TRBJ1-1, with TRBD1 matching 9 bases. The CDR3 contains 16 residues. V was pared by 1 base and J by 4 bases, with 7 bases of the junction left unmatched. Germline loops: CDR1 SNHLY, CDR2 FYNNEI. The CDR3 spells CASSEDPGQGLTEAFF. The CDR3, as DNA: TGTGCCAGCAGTGAAGACCCGGGACAGGGTCTCACTGAAGCTTTCTTT.

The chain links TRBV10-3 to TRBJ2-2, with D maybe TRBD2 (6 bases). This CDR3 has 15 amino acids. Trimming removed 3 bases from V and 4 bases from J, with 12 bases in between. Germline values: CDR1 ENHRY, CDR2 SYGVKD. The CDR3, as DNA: TGTGCCATCAGTGAACTGCAGGGAGGCACCGGGGAGCTGTTTTTT. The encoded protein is CAISELQGGTGELFF.

In DNA form, the CDR3 reads TGCAGCGTTGAAGGCCCCTTTTTCAACTATGGCTACACCTTC. Encoded protein: CSVEGPFFNYGYTF. V gene TRBV29-1 combines with J gene TRBJ1-2; D unresolved. The CDR3 length is 14 residues. Between the trimmed V and J ends, which lost 1 base and 2 bases, there was a span of 11 bases. CDR1 SQVTM and CDR2 ANQGSEA come from the germline V gene.

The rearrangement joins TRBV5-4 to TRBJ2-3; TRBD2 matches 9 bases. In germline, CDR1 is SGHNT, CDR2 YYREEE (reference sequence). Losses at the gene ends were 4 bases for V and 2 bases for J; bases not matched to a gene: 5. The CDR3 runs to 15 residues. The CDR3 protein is CASSRRLADTDTQYF. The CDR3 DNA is TGTGCCAGCAGCCGCAGACTAGCGGACACAGATACGCAGTATTTT.

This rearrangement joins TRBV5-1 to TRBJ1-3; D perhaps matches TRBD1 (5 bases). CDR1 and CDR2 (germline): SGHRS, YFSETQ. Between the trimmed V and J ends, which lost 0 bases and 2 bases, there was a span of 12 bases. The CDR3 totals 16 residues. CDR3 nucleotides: TGCGCCAGCAGCTTGGACGGGGGTGAGGCTGGAAACACCATATATTTT. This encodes CASSLDGGEAGNTIYF.

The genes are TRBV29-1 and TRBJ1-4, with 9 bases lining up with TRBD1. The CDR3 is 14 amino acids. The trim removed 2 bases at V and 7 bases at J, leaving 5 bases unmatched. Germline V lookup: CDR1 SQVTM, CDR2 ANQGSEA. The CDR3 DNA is TGCAGCGTTGAATCACAGGGGGCGGTTGAAAAACTGTTTTTT. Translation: CSVESQGAVEKLFF.

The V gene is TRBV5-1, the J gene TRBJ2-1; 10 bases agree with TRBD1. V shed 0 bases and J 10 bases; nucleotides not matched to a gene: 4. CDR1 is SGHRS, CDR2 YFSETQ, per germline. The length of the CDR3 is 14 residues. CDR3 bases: TGCGCCAGCAGCTTGGGGGACAGGGGCAGCGAGCAGTTCTTC. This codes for CASSLGDRGSEQFF.